A selection of T cell receptor beta chains follows, all from one sample in a study of T cell changes during pregnancy in multiple sclerosis. Produced via immunoSEQ multiplex PCR; TCRdb's table is partial and in-frame only. The sample includes around 30,000 clones, 70% to 90% seen only once; the top ten take under 9.5%. Sequenced material: CD8+ T cells from peripheral blood mononuclear cells, taken after pregnancy. The receptor set was obtained from a female donor with multiple sclerosis, enrolled in a pregnancy study. The conserved cysteine and the conserved F or W are not part of the CDR3 here. The D gene is left open where the match is weak.

V	J	D	CDR3
TRBV6-1	TRBJ2-2	TRBD2	ASSAYRRGASGELF
TRBV7-9	TRBJ2-7	TRBD1	ASSFGQGEQY
TRBV6-4	TRBJ2-1	TRBD2	ASSVSSGGSWDEQF
TRBV27	TRBJ2-3	.	ASTPNPTGIFTDTQY
TRBV19	TRBJ2-3	TRBD2	ASSTVSSGGFTDTQY
TRBV28	TRBJ2-7	.	ASSHERRIQNYEQY
TRBV5-8	TRBJ1-1	.	ASSLAWGLEAF
TRBV13	TRBJ1-2	.	ASSSGTYGYT
TRBV5-1	TRBJ1-1	.	ASSLDRVGTEAF
TRBV2	TRBJ2-5	.	ASSGVPPQETQY
TRBV4-1	TRBJ2-1	TRBD1	ASSQGIGNRGSYNEQF
TRBV5-5	TRBJ1-1	.	ASSTHDRDFNTEAF
TRBV7-3	TRBJ2-1	TRBD2	ASSLQAGGLDDEQF
TRBV28	TRBJ1-1	TRBD1	AVRDRAPTEAF
TRBV5-7	TRBJ2-1	.	ASSSRLIVHNEQF
TRBV30	TRBJ1-1	TRBD1	AWWTGVFPEAF
TRBV5-4	TRBJ2-3	.	ATLSGDTYTDTQY
TRBV7-9	TRBJ1-2	TRBD1	ASSQARGRGLYGYT
TRBV28	TRBJ1-6	.	ASSLSGYNSPLH
TRBV6-5	TRBJ2-1	.	ASSYSSENEQF
TRBV11-2	TRBJ2-7	.	ASSLTTGYEQY
TRBV4-1	TRBJ2-1	TRBD1	ASSRRQGDEQF
TRBV27	TRBJ2-3	.	ASSPDSYLTDTQY
TRBV2	TRBJ2-7	.	ASTPDSYEQY
TRBV7-6	TRBJ1-4	.	ASSLAPRGGEKLF
TRBV9	TRBJ1-1	TRBD1	ASSAISGTGGTTEAF
TRBV6-6	TRBJ2-5	TRBD2	ASRRTSGPQETQY
TRBV7-9	TRBJ2-2	TRBD2	ASSFPREGVGELF
TRBV29-1	TRBJ1-1	.	SVLEDTEAF
TRBV19	TRBJ2-1	.	ASSLSNEQF
TRBV28	TRBJ2-3	.	ASSTPDVGGTQY
TRBV7-7	TRBJ2-3	TRBD2	ASSPGLAGGTDTQY
TRBV28	TRBJ1-1	.	ASSSAGRVMNTEAF
TRBV5-5	TRBJ1-1	.	ASSLGAGEAF
TRBV5-6	TRBJ2-1	TRBD2	ASSLREAGGSYEQF